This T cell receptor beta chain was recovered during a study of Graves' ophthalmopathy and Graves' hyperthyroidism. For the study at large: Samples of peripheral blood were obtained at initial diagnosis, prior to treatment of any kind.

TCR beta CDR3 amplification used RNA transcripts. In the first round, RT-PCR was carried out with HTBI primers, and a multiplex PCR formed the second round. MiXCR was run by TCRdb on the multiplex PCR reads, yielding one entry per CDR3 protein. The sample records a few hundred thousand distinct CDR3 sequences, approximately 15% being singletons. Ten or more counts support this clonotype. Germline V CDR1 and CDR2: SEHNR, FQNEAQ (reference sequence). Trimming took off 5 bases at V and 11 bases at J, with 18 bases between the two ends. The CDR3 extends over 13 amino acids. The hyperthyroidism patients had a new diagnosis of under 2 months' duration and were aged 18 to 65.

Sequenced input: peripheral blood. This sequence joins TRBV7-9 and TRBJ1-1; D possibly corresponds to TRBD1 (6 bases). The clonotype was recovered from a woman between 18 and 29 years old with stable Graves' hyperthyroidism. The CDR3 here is CASSPWTGAEAFF. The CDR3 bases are TGTGCCAGCAGCCCATGGACGGGGGCCGAGGCTTTCTTT.